Following are 15 T cell receptor beta chains from one sample sequenced in a study of blood T cell repertoires in COVID-19. Only in-frame clones appear in the TCRdb table, and some are missing; sequencing was by immunoSEQ multiplex PCR. The top ten clones hold approximately 25% of a sample with more than 85,000 clones, roughly 88% of them seen once. The sequenced material came from peripheral blood. The receptor source for this set is a man aged 55 to 70 with acute or convalescent COVID-19.

J is TRBJ2-2 and V is TRBV4-3; D is ambiguous. The germline V gene encodes CDR1 LGHNA and CDR2 YSLEER. The CDR3 contains 14 residues. The ends were cut back, 0 bases at V and 5 bases at J, with 7 bases in the middle. The CDR3 sequence is CASSQEVVTGELFF. The CDR3 coding sequence is TGCGCCAGCAGCCAAGAAGTAGTTACCGGGGAGCTGTTTTTT.

The V call is TRBV5-6, the J call TRBJ2-1; TRBD1 matches at 7 bases. The V segment lost 1 base and the J segment 2 bases; nucleotides outside the gene matches: 6. The germline gives CDR1 SGHDT, CDR2 YYEEEE. The CDR3 is made up of 16 amino acids. The CDR3 sequence is CASSLPGQGAYNEQFF. The CDR3 nucleotides are TGTGCCAGCAGCTTGCCGGGGCAGGGGGCCTACAATGAGCAGTTCTTC. Supplemented by reference TRBV5-6 and TRBJ2-1, the full variable domain reads DAGVTQSPTHLIKTRGQQVTLRCSPKSGHDTVSWYQQALGQGPQFIFQYYEEEERQRGNFPDRFSGHQFPNYSSELNVNALLLGDSALYLCASSLPGQGAYNEQFFGPGTRLTVL.

V gene TRBV10-3 combines with J gene TRBJ2-2; D perhaps matches TRBD1 (5 bases). This CDR3 is 15 amino acids long. Germline V CDR1 and CDR2: ENHRY, SYGVKD. V was clipped by 1 base and J by 6 bases, with 12 bases between them. CDR3 coding DNA: TGTGCCATCAGTGAGTGGGGCCCACAGGCCGGGGAGCTGTTTTTT. Protein product: CAISEWGPQAGELFF.

This clone was detected once. V gene TRBV19 combines with J gene TRBJ2-1, with TRBD2 as a possible D gene (7 bases). Per germline, CDR1 LNHDA and CDR2 SQIVND (reference sequence). V was cut by 1 base and J by 5 bases, with 15 bases left in between. The CDR3 loop spans 16 amino acids. The CDR3 nucleotides are TGTGCCAGTAGTATAGGCGTCGGGGGGCGGGACAATGAGCAGTTCTTC. Amino acids: CASSIGVGGRDNEQFF.

The V and J genes are TRBV5-4 and TRBJ2-5; 10 positions match TRBD1. The CDR3 has 15 amino acids. CDR1 and CDR2 from the germline V gene are SGHNT and YYREEE (reference sequence). J gave up 9 bases and V 4 bases, and 12 bases lay outside the gene matches. The CDR3 DNA follows: TGTGCCAGCAGCCCGGGACAGGGGAGAGAAGGGTCCCAGTACTTC. This codes for CASSPGQGREGSQYF. The full variable domain, in which reference TRBV5-4 and TRBJ2-5 provide the parts outside the CDR3, is ETGVTQSPTHLIKTRGQQVTLRCSSQSGHNTVSWYQQALGQGPQFIFQYYREEENGRGNFPPRFSGLQFPNYSSELNVNALELDDSALYLCASSPGQGREGSQYFGPGTRLLVL.

The genes are TRBV5-6 and TRBJ2-7; D is unresolved. V gave up 4 bases and J gave up 3 bases, with 8 bases separating them. Germline loops: CDR1 SGHDT, CDR2 YYEEEE. The CDR3 has 12 amino acids. CDR3 sequence (DNA): TGTGCCAGCAGCCGGGTCGGCTACGAGCAGTACTTC. Amino acid sequence: CASSRVGYEQYF.

This clone was picked up a small number of times. The chain carries TRBV6-2 or TRBV6-3 and TRBJ1-5, with D unresolved. From germline, CDR1 is MNHEY and CDR2 SVGEGT. The CDR3 runs 15 residues. Trimming left V 2 bases short and J 2 bases short, with 10 bases between. CDR3: CASSYGGIGNQPQHF. As DNA, the CDR3 is TGTGCCAGCAGTTACGGCGGGATTGGCAATCAGCCCCAGCATTTT.

In its sample, this clone was seen once. V usage is TRBV5-4 and J usage is TRBJ1-2, with D possibly being TRBD1 (5 bases). The germline V and J ends were trimmed by 5 bases and 4 bases, with 15 bases remaining between them. This CDR3 spans 14 amino acids. The germline V gene has CDR1 SGHNT and CDR2 YYREEE (reference sequence). CDR3 in amino acids: CASSRQSLSYGYTF. Written as DNA, the CDR3 is TGTGCCAGCAGTCGACAGTCGTTAAGCTATGGCTACACCTTC.

V and J are TRBV2 and TRBJ2-3, with D perhaps TRBD2 (6 bases). Trimming removed 6 bases at V and 2 bases at J, with 12 bases between. Germline lookup yields CDR1 SNHLY and CDR2 FYNNEI. This CDR3 has 14 amino acids. CDR3 bases: TGTGCCAGCAGCCCGGGGAGGTTCACAGATACGCAGTATTTT. Its protein is CASSPGRFTDTQYF.

The chain is built from TRBV7-9 and TRBJ2-2, with 12 bases that match TRBD2. V lost 8 bases and J lost 7; bases outside the gene matches: 5. The CDR3 consists of 14 residues. Germline V gene sequence: CDR1 SEHNR, CDR2 FQNEAQ (reference sequence). CDR3 nucleotides: TGTGCCAGCGGACTAGCGGGGTTATACGGGGAGCTGTTTTTT. Its translation: CASGLAGLYGELFF.

V and J are TRBV28 and TRBJ2-7, with D possibly being TRBD2 (7 bases). Germline V gene lookup returns CDR1 MDHEN and CDR2 SYDVKM. V lost 7 bases and J 2 bases, leaving 21 bases between the germline ends. This CDR3 region has 16 residues. CDR3 DNA: TGTGCCAGCACCCCGCCCGGGGGGCGTCGGACCTACGAGCAGTACTTC. Residues: CASTPPGGRRTYEQYF.

The chain has TRBV5-6 and TRBJ1-2; 7 nucleotides align to TRBD1. Germline V gene data show CDR1 as SGHDT and CDR2 as YYEEEE. Trimming at V came to 2 bases and at J to 5 bases, leaving 0 bases not matched to a gene. The CDR3 has 12 amino acids. The CDR3, as DNA: TGTGCCAGCAGCTTACAGGGGTATGGCTACACCTTC. Encoded protein: CASSLQGYGYTF.

The gene calls are TRBV20-1 and TRBJ2-1; 9 bases map to TRBD1. Germline CDR1 is DFQATT and CDR2 is SNEGSKA (reference sequence). This CDR3 has 18 residues. Trimming removed 3 bases from V and 6 bases from J; junction bases left unmatched: 18. The CDR3 region has the DNA TGCAGTGCTAGTCCATTGGTGGGGACAGGGCAACGGGTCAATGAGCAGTTCTTC. It specifies CSASPLVGTGQRVNEQFF.

The J gene is TRBJ1-1, the V gene TRBV7-2; maybe TRBD1 (6 bases). The CDR3 totals 15 residues. CDR1 and CDR2 (germline): SGHTA, FQGNSA. V was cut by 5 bases and J by 4 bases, with 17 bases left in between. The DNA of the CDR3 is TGTGCCAGCAGCCTTCTGGGGGGGGCGAGCACTGAAGCTTTCTTT. This translates into CASSLLGGASTEAFF. Complete variable domain (other parts from reference TRBV7-2 and TRBJ1-1): GAGVSQSPSNKVTEKGKDVELRCDPISGHTALYWYRQSLGQGLEFLIYFQGNSAPDKSGLPSDRFSAERTGGSVSTLTIQRTQQEDSAVYLCASSLLGGASTEAFFGQGTRLTVV.

This clone was found once. V and J are TRBV28 and TRBJ2-7; 11 bases match TRBD1. This CDR3 spans 15 amino acids. Germline V lookup: CDR1 MDHEN, CDR2 SYDVKM. V lost 6 bases to trimming and J lost 6 bases; unmatched junction nucleotides: 10. The DNA for the CDR3 is TGTGCCAGCAGCCCTGTGGGACAGGGGGATGTCGAGCAGTACTTC. The encoded protein is CASSPVGQGDVEQYF.